These T cell receptor beta chains were read from a single sample in a study of CD8 T cells in Susac syndrome. TCRdb passed the immunoSEQ multiplex PCR reads through MiXCR, listing each CDR3 protein once. The top ten hold approximately 0.11% of the sample, which has about 140,000 distinct CDR3 sequences, approximately 95% seen once. Sequenced input: CD4+ T cells from PBMCs. These receptors all stem from a human donor with multiple sclerosis. Each CDR3 is given with its conserved first and last residue. A D gene is named only where the DNA matches it firmly. The size field is filled for only some rows; it gives once, few, many or a size class.

TRBJ1-1 | TRBV4-3 | TRBD1 | . | CASSQRNPLNTGAAEAFF | TGCGCCAGCAGCCAGCGAAACCCCCTAAATACAGGGGCGGCTGAAGCTTTCTTT
TRBJ1-2 | TRBV2 | . | . | CASSPQGYGYTF | TGTGCCAGCAGTCCCCAGGGCTATGGCTACACCTTC
TRBJ2-7 | TRBV12-3/TRBV12-4 | . | . | CASSRQADSLFYF | TGTGCCAGCAGTCGCCAGGCAGACTCCCTGTTTTACTTC
TRBJ2-3 | TRBV7-2 | TRBD2 | . | CASSLVASGRGRADTQYF | TGTGCCAGCAGCTTAGTCGCTAGCGGGAGGGGTAGGGCAGATACGCAGTATTTT
TRBJ2-7 | TRBV3-1 | TRBD2 | once | CASSQYPSGGAPQRIF | TGTGCCAGCAGCCAGTACCCTAGCGGGGGGGCCCCTCAGAGGATCTTC
TRBJ1-5 | TRBV7-8 | . | . | CASSLGRQNQPQHF | TGTGCCAGCAGCTTAGGCAGACAGAATCAGCCCCAGCATTTT
TRBJ1-5 | TRBV3-1 | . | . | CASSQSTGLPQHF | TGTGCCAGCAGCCAATCTACAGGCTTGCCCCAGCATTTT
TRBJ2-1 | TRBV7-2 | . | . | CASSLAPPGEQFF | TGTGCCAGCAGCTTGGCCCCCCCGGGTGAGCAGTTCTTC
TRBJ2-5 | TRBV18 | . | . | CASSPGGQLQETQYF | TGTGCCAGCTCCCCCGGGGGGCAGCTCCAAGAGACCCAGTACTTC
TRBJ2-3 | TRBV28 | . | . | CASSRGLHTDTQYF | TGTGCCAGCAGCAGGGGACTTCACACAGATACGCAGTATTTT
TRBJ2-7 | TRBV6-6 | . | . | CASSYRTGYEQYF | TGTGCCAGCAGTTACAGGACGGGCTACGAGCAGTACTTC
TRBJ1-1 | TRBV5-1 | TRBD1 | . | CASRRGQSEAFF | TGCGCCAGCCGGAGGGGGCAAAGCGAAGCTTTCTTT
TRBJ1-2 | TRBV4-1 | . | . | CASSQAGQPYGYTF | TGCGCCAGCAGCCAAGCGGGACAACCATATGGCTACACCTTC
TRBJ2-2 | TRBV7-8 | . | . | CASSLVVVNTGELFF | TGTGCCAGCAGCTTAGTGGTCGTGAACACCGGGGAGCTGTTTTTT
TRBJ1-6 | TRBV7-2 | . | . | CASSLGGVNSPLHF | TGTGCCAGCAGCTTAGGGGGGGTTAATTCACCCCTCCACTTT
TRBJ1-5 | TRBV3-1 | . | once | CASSQSGNNQPQHF | TGTGCCAGCAGCCAATCAGGGAACAATCAGCCCCAGCATTTT
TRBJ1-6 | TRBV6-5 | TRBD1 | . | CASRDRVNNSPLHF | TGTGCCAGCAGGGACAGGGTGAATAATTCACCCCTCCACTTT
TRBJ2-1 | TRBV4-3 | TRBD2 | . | CASSPAGGPGEQFF | TGCGCCAGCTCCCCAGCGGGGGGGCCCGGTGAGCAGTTCTTC
TRBJ2-7 | TRBV19 | TRBD2 | . | CASSGLAGNGYEQYF | TGTGCCAGTAGTGGGCTAGCGGGAAACGGGTACGAGCAGTACTTC
TRBJ2-1 | TRBV29-1 | TRBD2 | . | CSVNSGRSDNEQFF | TGCAGCGTAAATAGCGGGAGGAGCGACAATGAGCAGTTCTTC
TRBJ2-7 | TRBV20-1 | TRBD2 | . | CSATTSGVNYEQYF | TGCAGTGCTACGACTAGCGGGGTAAACTACGAGCAGTACTTC
TRBJ2-7 | TRBV18 | . | . | CASSPAGPVGTYEQYF | TGTGCCAGCTCACCAGCCGGACCGGTCGGAACCTACGAGCAGTACTTC
TRBJ2-7 | TRBV2 | . | . | CATQQSGAYEQYF | TGTGCCACCCAGCAGAGTGGGGCGTACGAGCAGTACTTC
TRBJ2-1 | TRBV15 | . | . | CATSGSSGGDQFF | TGTGCCACCAGCGGCTCCTCCGGGGGAGACCAGTTCTTC
TRBJ1-2 | TRBV29-1 | . | . | CSVERGSLAYGYTF | TGCAGCGTTGAAAGGGGCAGCCTTGCCTATGGCTACACCTTC
TRBJ2-7 | TRBV5-1 | . | . | CASSFSPPTESSYEQYF | TGCGCCAGCAGCTTCAGTCCCCCGACGGAAAGCTCCTACGAGCAGTACTTC